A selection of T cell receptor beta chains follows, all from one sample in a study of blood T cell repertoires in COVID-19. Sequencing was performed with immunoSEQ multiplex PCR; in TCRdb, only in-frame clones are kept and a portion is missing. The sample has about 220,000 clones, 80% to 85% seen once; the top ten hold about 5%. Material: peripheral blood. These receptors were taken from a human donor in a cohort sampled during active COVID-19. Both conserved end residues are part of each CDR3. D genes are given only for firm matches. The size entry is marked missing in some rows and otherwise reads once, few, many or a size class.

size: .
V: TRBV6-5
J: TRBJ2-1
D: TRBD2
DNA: TGTGCCAGCTGGGGACTAGCGGGAGTTAATGAGCAGTTCTTC
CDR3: CASWGLAGVNEQFF

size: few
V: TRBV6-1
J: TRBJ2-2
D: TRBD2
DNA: TGTGCCAGCAGTGAAGGACTAGCGGAGTTGAACACCGGGGAGCTGTTTTTT
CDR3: CASSEGLAELNTGELFF

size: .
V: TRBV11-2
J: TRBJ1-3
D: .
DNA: TGTGCCAGCAGCATCACCACAGGGAGCTCTGGAAACACCATATATTTT
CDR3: CASSITTGSSGNTIYF

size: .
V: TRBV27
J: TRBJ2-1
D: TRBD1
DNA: TGTGCCAGCAGTTTACTCGGGACAGGTATGAATGAGCAGTTCTTC
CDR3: CASSLLGTGMNEQFF

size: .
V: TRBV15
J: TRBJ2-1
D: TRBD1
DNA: TGTGCCACCAGCAGAGTTCCCGGGACAGAGAACAATGAGCAGTTCTTC
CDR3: CATSRVPGTENNEQFF

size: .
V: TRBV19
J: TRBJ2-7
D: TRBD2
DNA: TGTGCCACTGGGACTAGCGGGAGGGGCCCCTACGAGCAGTACTTC
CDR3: CATGTSGRGPYEQYF

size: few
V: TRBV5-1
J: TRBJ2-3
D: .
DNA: TGCGCCAGCAGCTTGGGACAGAGCACAGATACGCAGTATTTT
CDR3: CASSLGQSTDTQYF

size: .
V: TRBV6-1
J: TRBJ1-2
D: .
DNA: TGTGCCAGCAGTGAGGGGGGGGTCGACTATGGCTACACCTTC
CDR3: CASSEGGVDYGYTF

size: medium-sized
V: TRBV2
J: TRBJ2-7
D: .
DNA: TGTGCCAGCAACGGGATTTACGAGCAGTACTTC
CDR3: CASNGIYEQYF

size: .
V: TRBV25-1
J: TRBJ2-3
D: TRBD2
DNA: TGTGCCAGCAGTGCTGCGGGAGGGGGGGCAGATACGCAGTATTTT
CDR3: CASSAAGGGADTQYF

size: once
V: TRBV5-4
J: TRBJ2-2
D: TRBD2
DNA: TGTGCCAGCACCCTAGCGGGTACGGTCACCGGGGAGCTGTTTTTT
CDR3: CASTLAGTVTGELFF

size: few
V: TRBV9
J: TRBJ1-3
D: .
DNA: TGTGCCAGCAGCGTAGGGGCTCACGGAAACACCATATATTTT
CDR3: CASSVGAHGNTIYF

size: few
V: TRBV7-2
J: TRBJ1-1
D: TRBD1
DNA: TGTGCCAGCAGCTTGACAGGGGATATAACTGAAGCTTTCTTT
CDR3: CASSLTGDITEAFF

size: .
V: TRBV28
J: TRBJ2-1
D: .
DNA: TGTGCCAGCAGTTTCCCCCGGGACTCCTATACCTACAATGAGCAGTTCTTC
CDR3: CASSFPRDSYTYNEQFF

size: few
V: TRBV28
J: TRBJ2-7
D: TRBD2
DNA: TGTGCCAGCAGTTACAGGACTAGCTACGAGCAGTACTTC
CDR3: CASSYRTSYEQYF